Detailed here is one TCR beta chain. Antigen specificity is unknown. The sample belongs to a study of naive and memory T cell subsets. Study outcomes and limitations: Diversity fell and Gini index rose from naive through CM, EM, EMRA. Naive repertoires, especially CD8, held a few larger clonotypes, possibly memory cells re-expressing CD45RA.

Cells stained for CD3, CD4, CD8, CD45RA and CD27 were sorted into four subsets. The beta constant-region primer was an equimolar mix of two oligonucleotides covering TRBC1 and TRBC2. Ligated cDNA was amplified by four rounds of PCR with nested alpha and beta constant-region primers and SP2. Each CDR3 protein gets one entry after TCRdb re-called the UMI-ligation and nested PCR reads with MiXCR. Among under 150,000 distinct CDR3 sequences listed, approximately 20% were seen once. The CDR3 contains 12 residues. V lost 4 bases to trimming and J lost 4 bases, with 9 bases between them. Germline V CDR1 and CDR2: SGHRS, YFSETQ.

Sequences were obtained from naive CD8+ T cells from blood. This TCR came from a human donor in good health. V and J are TRBV5-1 and TRBJ2-7; D is undetermined. The CDR3 nucleotides read TGCGCCAGCAGCATAAATGGGTACGAGCAGTACTTC. Its protein is CASSINGYEQYF.